The rows below give T cell receptor beta chains drawn from one sample of a study of cytomegalovirus exposure and HLA in healthy donors. Here immunoSEQ multiplex PCR was the method, and the copy in TCRdb shows in-frame clones only, minus some. The table has 200,000 to 250,000 clones, roughly 82% seen once. The sequenced material came from PBMCs. Receptor source: a woman aged 40 to 50 in good health and CMV-seropositive. Both conserved end residues are part of each CDR3. D genes are given only for firm matches. Clone size is stated in some rows and not others, as once, few, many or a class when expanded.

v_gene,d_gene,abundance,j_gene,CDR3nt,CDR3aa
TRBV5-1,TRBD1,.,TRBJ1-2,TGCGCCAGCAGCTCTAGCCTTCCGGGACAGGGGTACGGCTACACCTTC,CASSSSLPGQGYGYTF
TRBV7-2,.,few,TRBJ2-5,TGTGCCAGCAGCTCGGTATTGAGAGAGACCCAGTACTTC,CASSSVLRETQYF
TRBV29-1,.,.,TRBJ1-1,TGCAGCGTTTGGGGGACTATAGGGAGTGAAGCTTTCTTT,CSVWGTIGSEAFF
TRBV6-5,.,.,TRBJ2-2,TGTGCCAGCAGTTATAGTCGCGGGGAGCTGTTTTTT,CASSYSRGELFF
TRBV9,TRBD1,.,TRBJ1-1,TGTGCCAGCAGCCCCTCCGGGACAGATGAAGCTTTCTTT,CASSPSGTDEAFF
TRBV25-1,.,few,TRBJ2-5,TGTGCCAGCTCGCCAGGGGATCAAGAGACCCAGTACTTC,CASSPGDQETQYF
TRBV27,TRBD1,.,TRBJ1-2,TGTGCCAGCAGTCTCATACAGGGGGCGCGGAATGGCTACACCTTC,CASSLIQGARNGYTF
TRBV6-1,.,.,TRBJ1-4,TGTGCCAGCAGCCGGACAGTGACTAATGAAAAACTGTTTTTT,CASSRTVTNEKLFF
TRBV9,TRBD1,.,TRBJ1-3,TGTGCCAGCAGCGTCTTGACAGGGACAGGAAACACCATATATTTT,CASSVLTGTGNTIYF
TRBV27,.,once,TRBJ2-5,TGTGCCAGCAGTTTGCAGGGAGAGACCCAGTACTTC,CASSLQGETQYF
TRBV7-2,.,.,TRBJ2-3,TGTGCCAGCAGCTGGTACGGGGATACGCAGTATTTT,CASSWYGDTQYF
TRBV9,TRBD2,.,TRBJ2-7,TGTGCCAGCAGCCCCCGAGCGGGACTAGCACGCGAGCAGTACTTC,CASSPRAGLAREQYF